The 30 T cell receptor beta chains listed next were all sequenced from one sample in a study of radiotherapy plus CTLA-4 blockade in lung cancer. TCRdb keeps only in-frame clones here, not all; method: immunoSEQ multiplex PCR. The repertoire consists of approximately 110,000 clones, with about four fifths occurring once and the leading ten covering less than 4%. Sequencing used peripheral blood, obtained from a patient treated with radiotherapy plus ipilimumab. The receptors were sampled from a human donor with non-small cell lung cancer that progressed on radiotherapy plus ipilimumab. Some clones in this sample may be carry-over from other donors' samples.

The chain employs TRBV18 and TRBJ1-2; TRBD1 matches at 8 bases. The CDR3 has 15 amino acids. Trimming took 6 bases from V and 0 from J; bases not matched to a gene: 6. CDR1 KGHSH and CDR2 LQKENI come from the germline V gene. The CDR3: CASSGQGLANYGYTF. The CDR3 DNA sequence: TGTGCCAGCTCCGGACAGGGTTTGGCTAACTATGGCTACACCTTC.

The rearrangement links TRBV5-1 to TRBJ2-3; 7 bases align to TRBD2. The V segment lost 1 base and the J segment 2 bases; nucleotides outside the gene matches: 4. Germline CDR1 reads SGHRS; CDR2 reads YFSETQ. The CDR3 loop spans 15 amino acids. CDR3 protein: CASSLSGGDTDTQYF. In DNA form, the CDR3 reads TGCGCCAGCAGCTTGTCGGGGGGTGACACAGATACGCAGTATTTT.

The chain carries TRBV12-5 and TRBJ2-3; unclear D gene. Trimming removed 6 bases at V and 3 bases at J, with 19 bases between. The CDR3 runs to 16 residues. Germline V lookup: CDR1 LGHNT, CDR2 FRNRAP. This CDR3 reads CASGHDTRAYTDTQYF. CDR3 nucleotide sequence: TGTGCTAGTGGCCACGACACCCGGGCCTATACAGATACGCAGTATTTT.

The V and J genes are TRBV7-9 and TRBJ2-5, with no clear D. This CDR3 has 12 amino acids. From germline, CDR1 is SEHNR and CDR2 FQNEAQ (reference sequence). The V and J ends lost 2 bases and 5 bases respectively, with 6 bases between them. CDR3 nucleotides: TGTGCCAGCAGCTTAATTGCCGAGACCCAGTACTTC. Protein: CASSLIAETQYF.

The gene calls are TRBV5-1 and TRBJ2-3; TRBD1 is a possible D gene (6 bases). V lost 2 bases, J lost 2 bases, and 15 bases lay in between. Germline-derived CDR1 and CDR2 are SGHRS and YFSETQ. The CDR3 consists of 16 residues. CDR3 in amino acids: CASSFFGDTNTDTQYF. CDR3 DNA: TGCGCCAGCAGCTTTTTCGGGGACACGAACACAGATACGCAGTATTTT.

The chain combines TRBV11-2 with TRBJ1-2; D not resolved. Trimming pared 5 bases from V and 6 bases from J, leaving 13 bases between. Germline V lookup: CDR1 SGHAT, CDR2 FQNNGV. The length of the CDR3 is 13 residues. The CDR3 bases are TGTGCCAGCAGCCGGGGTCCGGGAAATGGCTACACCTTC. Its translation is CASSRGPGNGYTF.

J is TRBJ2-7 and V is TRBV5-6, with TRBD2 identical over 10 bases. The CDR3 is made up of 16 amino acids. The junction had 9 bases not matched to a gene; V was cut back by 4 bases and J by 2 bases. Germline V gives CDR1 SGHDT, CDR2 YYEEEE. As DNA, the CDR3 is TGTGCCAGCAGCCACAGGACTAGCGGCCACACCTACGAGCAGTACTTC. Its translation: CASSHRTSGHTYEQYF.

This clone showed up just once. The chain joins TRBV11-1 to TRBJ2-2; no reliable D call. The V and J ends lost 1 base and 1 base respectively, with 4 bases between them. The CDR3 covers 14 residues. Germline CDR1 SGHAT, CDR2 FQDESV (reference sequence). The CDR3 region has the DNA TGTGCCAGCAGCTTAGACTGGAACACCGGGGAGCTGTTTTTT. Translated: CASSLDWNTGELFF.

This clone was observed a single time. The chain is built from TRBV6-5 and TRBJ1-3, with D tentatively TRBD1 (5 bases). In germline, CDR1 is MNHEY, CDR2 SVGAGI. The CDR3 has 14 residues. Trimming left V 6 bases short and J 0 bases short, with 9 bases between. DNA for the CDR3: TGTGCCAGCAGCGCAGGGTTCTCTGGAAACACCATATATTTT. Its protein product is CASSAGFSGNTIYF.

The J gene is TRBJ1-2, the V gene TRBV5-1; 8 nucleotides align to TRBD1. J was trimmed by 6 bases and V by 4 bases; bases with no gene match: 11. Looked up from germline, CDR1 is SGHRS and CDR2 is YFSETQ. The CDR3 has 15 amino acids. The CDR3 nucleotides read TGCGCCAGCAGCGTAGGACAGGGAGTTAGGGATGGCTACACCTTC. This encodes CASSVGQGVRDGYTF.

V and J are TRBV27 and TRBJ2-3; D is possibly TRBD1 or TRBD2 (5 bases each). The V and J ends lost 5 bases and 2 bases respectively, with 17 bases between them. This CDR3 has 16 residues. Germline loops: CDR1 MNHEY, CDR2 SMNVEV (reference sequence). Written as DNA, the CDR3 is TGTGCCAGCAGTCCAACAGACGGGGCCTTCACAGATACGCAGTATTTT. Its protein product is CASSPTDGAFTDTQYF.

The chain has TRBV4-3 and TRBJ1-3, with a weak D call TRBD1 (6 bases). The CDR3 extends over 16 amino acids. V shed 3 bases and J shed 2 bases, with 14 bases lying between them. Germline-derived CDR1 and CDR2 are LGHNA and YSLEER. The CDR3 DNA follows: TGCGCCAGCAGCCAGCTGTGGGGGGGGCCTGGAAACACCATATATTTT. Translating it yields CASSQLWGGPGNTIYF.

The chain carries TRBV5-6 and TRBJ2-5; D gene ambiguous. This CDR3 contains 11 residues. Trimming left V 3 bases short and J 7 bases short, with 7 bases between. The germline V gene encodes CDR1 SGHDT and CDR2 YYEEEE. In DNA form, the CDR3 reads TGTGCCAGCAGCTGGCTTGGGACCCAGTACTTC. It codes for CASSWLGTQYF.

Here the CDR3 reads CASSIWMNTEAFF. The CDR3 nucleotides read TGTGCCAGTAGTATCTGGATGAACACTGAAGCTTTCTTT. The genes are TRBV19 and TRBJ1-1; the D is unclear. The CDR3 extends over 13 amino acids. Trimming left V 3 bases short and J 0 bases short, with 5 bases between. The germline gives CDR1 LNHDA, CDR2 SQIVND (reference sequence). Based on the CDR3 plus reference TRBV19 and TRBJ1-1, the full variable domain is DGGITQSPKYLFRKEGQNVTLSCEQNLNHDAMYWYRQDPGQGLRLIYYSQIVNDFQKGDIAEGYSVSREKKESFPLTVTSAQKNPTAFYLCASSIWMNTEAFFGQGTRLTVV.

The chain uses TRBV5-8 and TRBJ2-1; D may match TRBD1 or TRBD2 (5 bases each). Germline CDR1 is SGHTS and CDR2 is YDEGEE. V lost 1 base to trimming and J lost 10 bases, with 12 bases between them. The CDR3 runs 13 residues. The CDR3 DNA follows: TGTGCCAGCAGCTTGTTCGAGGGGCAGGAGCAGTTCTTC. It encodes CASSLFEGQEQFF.

This clone was detected only once. This chain links TRBV18 with TRBJ1-5; maybe TRBD1 (5 bases). Trimming stripped 6 bases from V and 3 bases from J, with 12 bases between. Germline V lookup: CDR1 KGHSH, CDR2 LQKENI. CDR3 length: 14 residues. The CDR3 DNA reads as TGTGCCAGCTCGTATGGGGGTTTCAATCAGCCCCAGCATTTT. It specifies CASSYGGFNQPQHF.

This clone came up a few times. V gene TRBV7-9 combines with J gene TRBJ1-2; D unclear. The ends were cut back, 5 bases at V and 8 bases at J, with 9 bases in the middle. This CDR3 has 11 amino acids. Germline assignment: CDR1 SEHNR and CDR2 FQNEAQ (reference sequence). The CDR3 sequence is CASSPSVGYTF. CDR3 nucleotide sequence: TGTGCCAGCAGCCCCTCGGTCGGCTACACCTTC.

The genes are TRBV5-1 and TRBJ2-5; tentatively, D is TRBD1 or TRBD2 (6 bases each). V lost 3 bases and J lost 7, with 22 bases in between. Per germline, CDR1 SGHRS and CDR2 YFSETQ. The CDR3 has 16 amino acids. The CDR3 DNA is TGCGCCAGCAGCTCTGGTACGGGGGCAACCTTTGGGACCCAGTACTTC. This gives the protein CASSSGTGATFGTQYF.

The rearrangement links TRBV12-5 to TRBJ1-2; 8 nucleotides align to TRBD1. Germline lookup yields CDR1 LGHNT and CDR2 FRNRAP. V shed 3 bases, J shed 4 bases, and the junction held 10 bases outside the gene matches. There are 16 residues in the CDR3. Here the CDR3 reads CASGFQSGDRFYGYTF. CDR3 coding DNA: TGTGCTAGTGGTTTCCAATCGGGGGACAGGTTCTATGGCTACACCTTC.

This chain connects TRBV16 to TRBJ2-2; TRBD1 matches at 8 bases. V trimming: 4 bases; J trimming: 2 bases; junction bases outside the gene matches: 6. This CDR3 has 16 residues. Germline lookup yields CDR1 KGHSY and CDR2 FQNENV. CDR3 in amino acids: CASSPGQGLNTGELFF. The CDR3 DNA reads TGTGCCAGCAGCCCCGGACAGGGATTAAACACCGGGGAGCTGTTTTTT.

V gene TRBV7-3 combines with J gene TRBJ1-6; D is possibly TRBD1 (5 bases). The CDR3 contains 16 residues. Trimming stripped 1 base from V and 7 bases from J, with 14 bases between. The germline V gene encodes CDR1 SGHTA and CDR2 FQGTGA. DNA for the CDR3: TGTGCCAGCAGCTTAAAGGGGAGGGGACCGAATTCACCCCTCCACTTT. It specifies CASSLKGRGPNSPLHF. Complete variable domain (other parts from reference TRBV7-3 and TRBJ1-6): GAGVSQTPSNKVTEKGKYVELRCDPISGHTALYWYRQSLGQGPEFLIYFQGTGAADDSGLPNDRFFAVRPEGSVSTLKIQRTERGDSAVYLCASSLKGRGPNSPLHFGNGTRLTVT.

The chain carries TRBV5-1 and TRBJ2-5, with D maybe TRBD2 (6 bases). Germline CDR1 reads SGHRS; CDR2 reads YFSETQ. The CDR3 extends over 13 amino acids. V was trimmed by 4 bases and J by 9 bases, leaving 16 bases between them. This CDR3 reads CASSPWTGEAQYF. In DNA, the CDR3 is TGCGCCAGCAGCCCATGGACTGGGGAGGCCCAGTACTTC.

This chain uses TRBV7-2 with TRBJ2-2, with D perhaps TRBD1 (6 bases). CDR1 is SGHTA and CDR2 is FQGNSA in the germline V gene. Between the trimmed V and J ends, which lost 1 base and 4 bases, there was a span of 10 bases. The CDR3 has 15 amino acids. The CDR3 DNA follows: TGTGCCAGCAGCTTAGACAGGGCGTCCACCGGGGAGCTGTTTTTT. Amino acids: CASSLDRASTGELFF.

The chain has TRBV10-3 and TRBJ2-5; D is unclear. The CDR3 length is 13 residues. V was pared by 1 base and J by 5 bases, with 8 bases between. CDR1 ENHRY and CDR2 SYGVKD come from the germline V gene. The CDR3 is CAISEYRAETQYF. CDR3 coding DNA: TGTGCCATCAGTGAGTACCGAGCCGAGACCCAGTACTTC.

The chain uses TRBV5-6 and TRBJ1-4; no reliable D call. Germline V gene sequence: CDR1 SGHDT, CDR2 YYEEEE. Trimming took 1 base from V and 0 from J, leaving 7 bases between them. The CDR3 is 15 residues long. CDR3 bases: TGTGCCAGCAGCTTGCTGTCCGCAACTAATGAAAAACTGTTTTTT. Encoded protein: CASSLLSATNEKLFF. Supplemented by reference TRBV5-6 and TRBJ1-4, the full variable domain reads DAGVTQSPTHLIKTRGQQVTLRCSPKSGHDTVSWYQQALGQGPQFIFQYYEEEERQRGNFPDRFSGHQFPNYSSELNVNALLLGDSALYLCASSLLSATNEKLFFGSGTQLSVL.

DNA of the CDR3: TGTGCCATCAGTGAGTCGTCAGGGAAGTCCTACGAGCAGTACTTC. The encoded protein is CAISESSGKSYEQYF. V is TRBV10-3 and J is TRBJ2-7; weak D call: TRBD1 (5 bases). Trimming pared 0 bases from V and 1 base from J, leaving 10 bases between. The CDR3 loop spans 15 amino acids. Germline assignment: CDR1 ENHRY and CDR2 SYGVKD.

The rearrangement joins TRBV28 to TRBJ1-4, with 7 bases that match TRBD1. V lost 2 bases, J lost 8 bases, and 5 bases stayed unmatched. This CDR3 has 14 residues. CDR1 is MDHEN and CDR2 is SYDVKM in the germline V gene. DNA of the CDR3: TGTGCCAGCAGTTTAGACAGGGTACACGAAAAACTGTTTTTT. Its protein product is CASSLDRVHEKLFF.

The chain recombines TRBV5-1 with TRBJ2-5, with 8 nucleotides matching TRBD2. The CDR3 has 14 residues. Germline lookup yields CDR1 SGHRS and CDR2 YFSETQ. V lost 4 bases and J lost 3; bases outside the gene matches: 5. CDR3 in amino acids: CASSTGLAEETQYF. The CDR3 bases are TGCGCCAGCAGCACCGGACTAGCAGAAGAGACCCAGTACTTC. Variable domain in full (rest from reference TRBV5-1 and TRBJ2-5): KAGVTQTPRYLIKTRGQQVTLSCSPISGHRSVSWYQQTPGQGLQFLFEYFSETQRNKGNFPGRFSGRQFSNSRSEMNVSTLELGDSALYLCASSTGLAEETQYFGPGTRLLVL.

This clone showed up just once. This sequence joins TRBV19 and TRBJ1-6, with D perhaps matching TRBD1 (5 bases). The CDR3 is 16 amino acids. Germline V gene lookup returns CDR1 LNHDA and CDR2 SQIVND (reference sequence). Trimming stripped 4 bases from V and 7 bases from J, with 17 bases between. CDR3 protein: CASSTKGPGANSPLHF. DNA for the CDR3: TGTGCCAGTAGTACAAAGGGGCCTGGGGCAAATTCACCCCTCCACTTT.

V and J are TRBV28 and TRBJ2-5, with D hard to call. V lost 3 bases and J 0 bases, leaving 8 bases between the germline ends. Germline V CDR1 and CDR2: MDHEN, SYDVKM. This CDR3 has 14 residues. DNA of the CDR3: TGTGCCAGCAGTTTTCGTCCGTACCAAGAGACCCAGTACTTC. Translating gives CASSFRPYQETQYF.